This is a list of T cell receptor beta chains from one sample in a study of blood T cells in healthy people across ages. MiXCR, run by TCRdb on the 5' RACE reads, gives a single entry per CDR3 protein. Here the sample spans around 1.7 million distinct CDR3 sequences, roughly 27% being singletons. The sample comprised blood. All receptors derive from a woman in her thirties in good health. CDR3s include the opening cysteine and the closing phenylalanine or tryptophan. Each record gives: D gene, V gene, clone size, J gene, CDR3 DNA, CDR3 protein. A D gene is named only where the DNA matches it firmly. The listing skips clone size in some rows; elsewhere it reads once, few, many or a size class.

d_gene: TRBD1
v_gene: TRBV5-5
abundance: few
j_gene: TRBJ1-5
CDR3nt: TGTGCTAGCAGCTTGACGGGGACAGGGAATCAGCCCCAGCATTTT
CDR3aa: CASSLTGTGNQPQHF

d_gene: TRBD2
v_gene: TRBV5-6
abundance: -
j_gene: TRBJ2-2
CDR3nt: TGTGCCAGCAGCTTGAACCAGCGGGGGAACACCGGGGAGCTGTTTTTT
CDR3aa: CASSLNQRGNTGELFF

d_gene: TRBD2
v_gene: TRBV4-2
abundance: -
j_gene: TRBJ2-3
CDR3nt: TGTGCCAGCAGCCAAGATTTAAGCGGGAGTGTGAAAAATACGCAGTATTTT
CDR3aa: CASSQDLSGSVKNTQYF

d_gene: -
v_gene: TRBV20-1
abundance: -
j_gene: TRBJ2-1
CDR3nt: TGCAGTGCCCTGGGACTCCCAAACTCCTACAATGAGCAGTTCTTC
CDR3aa: CSALGLPNSYNEQFF

d_gene: -
v_gene: TRBV29-1
abundance: -
j_gene: TRBJ2-3
CDR3nt: TGCGGCGTTGAAGATTACGGGAGTGGAGATACGCAGTATTTT
CDR3aa: CGVEDYGSGDTQYF

d_gene: TRBD1
v_gene: TRBV29-1
abundance: -
j_gene: TRBJ1-2
CDR3nt: TGCAGCGTCGAGGGACAGGGAATAGGCTACACCTTC
CDR3aa: CSVEGQGIGYTF

d_gene: TRBD2
v_gene: TRBV20-1
abundance: few
j_gene: TRBJ2-1
CDR3nt: TGCAGTGCCCCGGGGACTAGCGGGGGTTACAATGAGCAGTTCTTC
CDR3aa: CSAPGTSGGYNEQFF

d_gene: TRBD1
v_gene: TRBV6-5
abundance: many
j_gene: TRBJ2-7
CDR3nt: TGTGCCAGCAGTTACTCGAGGGACAGGCAGAGCTACGAGCAGTACTTC
CDR3aa: CASSYSRDRQSYEQYF

d_gene: TRBD2
v_gene: TRBV18
abundance: -
j_gene: TRBJ2-1
CDR3nt: TGTGCCAGCTCAACGGGGGGGACTAGTGCCTACAATGAGCAGTTCTTC
CDR3aa: CASSTGGTSAYNEQFF

d_gene: TRBD1
v_gene: TRBV5-1
abundance: few
j_gene: TRBJ2-3
CDR3nt: TGCGCCAGCAGCGCGGGACAGGGGGCGGGAGATACGCAGTATTTT
CDR3aa: CASSAGQGAGDTQYF

d_gene: TRBD2
v_gene: TRBV24-1
abundance: -
j_gene: TRBJ2-2
CDR3nt: TGTGCCACCAGTGAGACTCCGGGACTAGCGGGATCCACCGGGGAGCTGTTTTTT
CDR3aa: CATSETPGLAGSTGELFF

d_gene: -
v_gene: TRBV20-1
abundance: many
j_gene: TRBJ2-1
CDR3nt: TGCAGTGCTAGAGATGGGGGGCATGAGCAGTTCTTC
CDR3aa: CSARDGGHEQFF

d_gene: -
v_gene: TRBV28
abundance: -
j_gene: TRBJ2-1
CDR3nt: TGTGCCAGCGGGAGGTCGGGTGAGCAGTTCTTC
CDR3aa: CASGRSGEQFF

d_gene: -
v_gene: TRBV24-1
abundance: many
j_gene: TRBJ1-4
CDR3nt: TGTGCCACCAGTGATTCTGCGGAAGAGGGAAAACTGTTTTTT
CDR3aa: CATSDSAEEGKLFF

d_gene: -
v_gene: TRBV6-2/TRBV6-3
abundance: -
j_gene: TRBJ2-2
CDR3nt: TGTGCCAGCAGTTACAAGTCGATGGGGAGTTTCGGGGAGCTGTTTTTT
CDR3aa: CASSYKSMGSFGELFF

d_gene: TRBD1
v_gene: TRBV11-2
abundance: few
j_gene: TRBJ1-1
CDR3nt: TGTGCCAGCAGCCCCCGGGGGCGGGGGACAGGGGGCACGGAAGCTTTCTTT
CDR3aa: CASSPRGRGTGGTEAFF

d_gene: -
v_gene: TRBV2
abundance: few
j_gene: TRBJ1-5
CDR3nt: TGTGCCAGCCGCTGGGAGCAGGGAGGTCAGCCCCAGCATTTT
CDR3aa: CASRWEQGGQPQHF

d_gene: -
v_gene: TRBV20-1
abundance: few
j_gene: TRBJ2-2
CDR3nt: TGCAGTGCTAGAGTGGGGGTAGACACCGGGGAGCTGTTTTTT
CDR3aa: CSARVGVDTGELFF

d_gene: -
v_gene: TRBV25-1
abundance: -
j_gene: TRBJ2-2
CDR3nt: TGTGCCAGCCAGCGGGTCGGTTTCACCGGGGAGCTGTTTTTT
CDR3aa: CASQRVGFTGELFF

d_gene: TRBD2
v_gene: TRBV2
abundance: -
j_gene: TRBJ2-1
CDR3nt: TGTGCCAGCAGTGAAGGCTTTAGCGGGGGTGGGAATGAGCAGTTCTTC
CDR3aa: CASSEGFSGGGNEQFF

d_gene: -
v_gene: TRBV27
abundance: few
j_gene: TRBJ2-7
CDR3nt: TGTGCCAGCAGTTTAGTAGGGGAGTTGCGCGAGCAGTACTTC
CDR3aa: CASSLVGELREQYF

d_gene: TRBD1
v_gene: TRBV7-2
abundance: -
j_gene: TRBJ2-7
CDR3nt: TGTGCCAGCAGCAAGGACAGGGGGCGATACGAGCAGTACTTC
CDR3aa: CASSKDRGRYEQYF

d_gene: -
v_gene: TRBV5-6
abundance: many
j_gene: TRBJ2-7
CDR3nt: TGTGCCAGCAGCCCGCGGGGTACCAAGCAGTACTTC
CDR3aa: CASSPRGTKQYF

d_gene: TRBD2
v_gene: TRBV6-5
abundance: -
j_gene: TRBJ2-1
CDR3nt: TGTGCCAGCAGTTACCTGAACGGGGGGGGAGATGAGCAGTTCTTC
CDR3aa: CASSYLNGGGDEQFF

d_gene: -
v_gene: TRBV7-9
abundance: many
j_gene: TRBJ2-6
CDR3nt: TGTGCCAGCAGCTTGAGTTGGACGAGGGACTCTGGGGCCAACGTCCTGACTTTC
CDR3aa: CASSLSWTRDSGANVLTF

d_gene: TRBD2
v_gene: TRBV7-9
abundance: -
j_gene: TRBJ2-1
CDR3nt: TGTGCCAGCAGCTCGGTCGGGAGGGCCGTCGAGCAGTTCTTC
CDR3aa: CASSSVGRAVEQFF

d_gene: TRBD2
v_gene: TRBV20-1
abundance: -
j_gene: TRBJ2-3
CDR3nt: TGCAGTGCGGAGACGGGAAGCGGGGGGGCCGGAGATACGCAGTATTTT
CDR3aa: CSAETGSGGAGDTQYF

d_gene: -
v_gene: TRBV2
abundance: -
j_gene: TRBJ1-4
CDR3nt: TGTGCCAGCAGTCTCAGGGTCTCCTACGAAAAACTGTTTTTT
CDR3aa: CASSLRVSYEKLFF

d_gene: TRBD1
v_gene: TRBV28
abundance: few
j_gene: TRBJ2-1
CDR3nt: TGTGCCAGCAGAGACCCCAGGGGGAATGAGCAGTTCTTC
CDR3aa: CASRDPRGNEQFF

d_gene: -
v_gene: TRBV29-1
abundance: few
j_gene: TRBJ2-7
CDR3nt: TGCAGCGTTGAAGATCTTCAGGGTAAGAGTCCCGAGCAGTACTTC
CDR3aa: CSVEDLQGKSPEQYF

d_gene: TRBD2
v_gene: TRBV12-3/TRBV12-4
abundance: many
j_gene: TRBJ2-1
CDR3nt: TGTGCCAGCAGTTCCCGGACTAGCGGGGGGGCCCATGAGCAGTTCTTC
CDR3aa: CASSSRTSGGAHEQFF

d_gene: TRBD2
v_gene: TRBV9
abundance: many
j_gene: TRBJ2-5
CDR3nt: TGTGCCAGCAGCGTAGGTAGCGGGGGTACCCAAGAGACCCAGTACTTC
CDR3aa: CASSVGSGGTQETQYF

d_gene: TRBD2
v_gene: TRBV6-6
abundance: -
j_gene: TRBJ2-1
CDR3nt: TGTGCCAGTACCGGGACTAGCGGGGGGGATGAGCAGTTCTTC
CDR3aa: CASTGTSGGDEQFF

d_gene: TRBD1
v_gene: TRBV7-3
abundance: many
j_gene: TRBJ1-2
CDR3nt: TGTGCCAGCAGCGGGACAGGGGGCTATGGCTACACCTTC
CDR3aa: CASSGTGGYGYTF

d_gene: -
v_gene: TRBV12-3/TRBV12-4
abundance: -
j_gene: TRBJ2-7
CDR3nt: TGTGCCAGCAGTTTAGGACCCATTTACGAGCGGTACTTC
CDR3aa: CASSLGPIYERYF

d_gene: -
v_gene: TRBV29-1
abundance: few
j_gene: TRBJ2-1
CDR3nt: TGCTCCTGTGGACGGGGCGGGAATGAGCAGTTCTTC
CDR3aa: CSCGRGGNEQFF

d_gene: -
v_gene: TRBV6-6
abundance: -
j_gene: TRBJ2-1
CDR3nt: TGTGCCAGCAGGCGGATTAGCGGAACTTACAATGAGCCGTTCTTC
CDR3aa: CASRRISGTYNEPFF

d_gene: TRBD2
v_gene: TRBV5-1
abundance: -
j_gene: TRBJ2-3
CDR3nt: TGCGCCAGCAGCTTAGCGGGAGGAGGGACCCCAGATACGCAGTATTTT
CDR3aa: CASSLAGGGTPDTQYF

d_gene: -
v_gene: TRBV20-1
abundance: many
j_gene: TRBJ2-7
CDR3nt: TGCAGTGCCCGGGGGGGACAGGGCTCCTACGAGCAGTACTTC
CDR3aa: CSARGGQGSYEQYF

d_gene: TRBD2
v_gene: TRBV9
abundance: few
j_gene: TRBJ2-5
CDR3nt: TGTGCCAGCAGCGTGGGACTAGCGGGGGGCCCTCAAGAGACCCAGTACTTC
CDR3aa: CASSVGLAGGPQETQYF

d_gene: -
v_gene: TRBV7-9
abundance: few
j_gene: TRBJ2-4
CDR3nt: TGTGCCAGCAGCTTAGCCCAGGGGAGAGCCAAAAACATTCAGTACTTC
CDR3aa: CASSLAQGRAKNIQYF

d_gene: -
v_gene: TRBV18
abundance: few
j_gene: TRBJ2-1
CDR3nt: TGTGCCAGCTCACCGGTCCTAGCTCGGAATGAGCAGTTCTTC
CDR3aa: CASSPVLARNEQFF

d_gene: -
v_gene: TRBV6-5
abundance: -
j_gene: TRBJ1-1
CDR3nt: TGTGCCAGCAGTTACTCGACTGGGAGTACTGAAGCTTTCTTT
CDR3aa: CASSYSTGSTEAFF

d_gene: -
v_gene: TRBV4-1
abundance: -
j_gene: TRBJ1-1
CDR3nt: TGCGCCAGCAGCCCCCTCGGCCCGCTCATGAACACTGAAGCTTTCTTT
CDR3aa: CASSPLGPLMNTEAFF

d_gene: -
v_gene: TRBV5-1
abundance: -
j_gene: TRBJ2-1
CDR3nt: TGCGCCAGCAGCTTGGTTGCGGGACGGAATGAGCAGTTCTTC
CDR3aa: CASSLVAGRNEQFF

d_gene: TRBD2
v_gene: TRBV15
abundance: -
j_gene: TRBJ2-1
CDR3nt: TGTGCCACCAGCAAGAGAGGTAGACTAGCGGGGGGGAATGAGCAGTTCTTC
CDR3aa: CATSKRGRLAGGNEQFF

d_gene: -
v_gene: TRBV15
abundance: few
j_gene: TRBJ1-6
CDR3nt: TGTGCCACCAGCGAACCGACTGGGGATTCACCCCTCCACTTT
CDR3aa: CATSEPTGDSPLHF

d_gene: -
v_gene: TRBV5-1
abundance: many
j_gene: TRBJ2-7
CDR3nt: TGCGCCAGCAGCCCTCAGGGAACTAGCGAGCAGTACTTC
CDR3aa: CASSPQGTSEQYF

d_gene: -
v_gene: TRBV28
abundance: few
j_gene: TRBJ2-6
CDR3nt: TGTGCTAGCAGACGTGGGGCCAACGTCCTGACTTTC
CDR3aa: CASRRGANVLTF

d_gene: TRBD2
v_gene: TRBV4-1
abundance: few
j_gene: TRBJ2-5
CDR3nt: TGCGCCAGCAGCCAAGGCCCAGCGGGGAAAGAGACCCAGTACTTC
CDR3aa: CASSQGPAGKETQYF

d_gene: TRBD1
v_gene: TRBV12-3/TRBV12-4
abundance: -
j_gene: TRBJ1-2
CDR3nt: TGTGCCAGCACCGAGGGACAGGGCTATGGCTACACCTTC
CDR3aa: CASTEGQGYGYTF

d_gene: TRBD1
v_gene: TRBV29-1
abundance: many
j_gene: TRBJ2-1
CDR3nt: TGCAGCGCAGTCCGGGACAGGGGCCTTAATGAGCAGTTCTTC
CDR3aa: CSAVRDRGLNEQFF